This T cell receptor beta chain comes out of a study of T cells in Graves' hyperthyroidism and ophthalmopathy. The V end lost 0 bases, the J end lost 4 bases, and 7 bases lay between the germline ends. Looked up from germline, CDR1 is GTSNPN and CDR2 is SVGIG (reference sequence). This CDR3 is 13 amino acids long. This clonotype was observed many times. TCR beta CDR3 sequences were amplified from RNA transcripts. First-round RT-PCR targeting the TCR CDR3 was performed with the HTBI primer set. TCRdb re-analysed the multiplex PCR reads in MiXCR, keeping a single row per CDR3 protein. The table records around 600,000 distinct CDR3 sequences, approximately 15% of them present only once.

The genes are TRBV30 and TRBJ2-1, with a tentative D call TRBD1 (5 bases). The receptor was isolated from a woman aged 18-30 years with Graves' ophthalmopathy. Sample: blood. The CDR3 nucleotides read TGTGCCTGGAGTGTTGGGGCATACAATGAGCAGTTCTTC. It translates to CAWSVGAYNEQFF.